The 2 T cell receptor beta chains presented below share a single source sample, sequenced in a study of graft-versus-host responses after intestinal transplantation. Here immunoSEQ multiplex PCR was the method, and the copy in TCRdb shows in-frame clones only, minus some. Of about 39,000 clones listed, approximately 93% are singletons. The sample here was PBMCs, taken 700 to 750 days after intestinal transplantation. Receptors were obtained from a human patient who received an intestinal transplant, so some T cells may come from the graft donor.

This clone has just one count. This chain links TRBV6-1 with TRBJ2-4; no reliable D call. Germline-derived CDR1 and CDR2 are MNHNS and SASEGT. Trimming shortened V by 2 bases and J by 0 bases, and 14 bases separated the two germline ends. This CDR3 is built from 17 residues. As DNA, the CDR3 is TGTGCCAGCAGTGAACCGTATGGCAGCCTAGCCAAAAACATTCAGTACTTC. Protein sequence: CASSEPYGSLAKNIQYF.

About this clone itself: Additional DNA sequences in this sample encode the identical CDR3. J is TRBJ1-2 and V is TRBV13; D gene unclear. This CDR3 is built from 11 residues. V lost 3 bases, J lost 8 bases, and 7 bases lay in between. Germline V gene sequence: CDR1 PRHDT, CDR2 FYEKMQ (reference sequence). The CDR3: CASSFEPGYTF. The CDR3 DNA sequence: TGTGCCAGCAGCTTCGAACCGGGCTACACCTTC.